The rows below give T cell receptor beta chains drawn from one sample of a study of T cell repertoires in cytomegalovirus infection. TCRdb re-called the reads through MiXCR, storing one row per CDR3 protein. This repertoire shows fewer than 550,000 distinct CDR3 sequences, around 11% found once; its top ten account for roughly 10%. The sequencing sample was made of PBMCs. The receptor set was obtained from a human donor in good health (CMV status not recorded). Some clones in this sample may be carry-over from other donors' samples. Both conserved end residues are part of each CDR3. The D gene is left open where the match is weak. Clone size is shown for a subset of rows, as once, few, many or a class of expanded clone.

clone_size | j_call | d_call | v_call | cdr3_nt | cdr3_aa
many | TRBJ2-5 | NA | TRBV6-1 | TGTGCCAGCAGTGCTACAGGGAACCAAGAGACCCAGTACTTC | CASSATGNQETQYF
many | TRBJ2-7 | TRBD1 | TRBV7-9 | TGTGCCAGCAGACCGACAGGGGGAGACTACGAGCAGTACTTC | CASRPTGGDYEQYF
NA | TRBJ2-5 | TRBD2 | TRBV20-1 | TGCAGTGCTACGCCTCGGACTAGCGGGATGGTTCGCGGGGCAGAGACCCAGTACTTC | CSATPRTSGMVRGAETQYF
many | TRBJ2-6 | TRBD1 | TRBV2 | TGTGCCAGCCAGTGGGACAGTGCTTTATCTGGGGCCAACGTCCTGACTTTC | CASQWDSALSGANVLTF
many | TRBJ2-1 | NA | TRBV7-3 | TGTGCCAGCAGCTTCGACTGGGGGTCCCAGTATGAGCAGTTCTTC | CASSFDWGSQYEQFF
NA | TRBJ1-5 | NA | TRBV20-1 | TGCAGTGCTAGAGTTCCGGACAAAGACAATCAGCCCCAGCATTTT | CSARVPDKDNQPQHF
many | TRBJ2-7 | NA | TRBV12-3/TRBV12-4 | TGTGCCAGCAGTCCAACAGGAACCGACGAGCAGTACTTC | CASSPTGTDEQYF
many | TRBJ2-3 | TRBD2 | TRBV6-2/TRBV6-3 | TGTGCCAGCAGTTACTCGACTAGCGAGATCCCTTCCTCGGGCCCAGATACGCAGTATTTT | CASSYSTSEIPSSGPDTQYF
many | TRBJ2-2 | TRBD2 | TRBV7-3 | TGTGCCAGCAGCTTAACGGTTGGGACTAGCGGGGGGCTGAACACCGGGGAGCTGTTTTTT | CASSLTVGTSGGLNTGELFF
many | TRBJ2-2 | NA | TRBV7-2 | TGTGCCAGCAGACTAGGGGTGTACACCGGGGAGCTGTTTTTT | CASRLGVYTGELFF
many | TRBJ2-7 | NA | TRBV3-1 | TGTGCCAGCAGCCAAGTCGTGCACGAGCAGTACTTC | CASSQVVHEQYF
many | TRBJ2-7 | TRBD2 | TRBV7-8 | TGTGCCAGCAGCTTTTACCGGACTAGCGGGGGCTACGAGCAGTACTTC | CASSFYRTSGGYEQYF
many | TRBJ2-1 | TRBD2 | TRBV5-4 | TGTGCCAGCAGCAAGCGGGACGCCCAGTTCTTC | CASSKRDAQFF
many | TRBJ1-2 | NA | TRBV7-9 | TGTGCCAGCAGCTTAGGGGGGGGCGGCGGCTACACCTTC | CASSLGGGGGYTF
NA | TRBJ1-3 | NA | TRBV6-5 | TGTGCCAGCTCCCGGGCAATCGGAAACACCATATATTTT | CASSRAIGNTIYF
few | TRBJ1-2 | TRBD1 | TRBV6-6 | TGTGCCAGCAGTTACGGGACAGGGCCTTATGGCTACACCTTC | CASSYGTGPYGYTF
few | TRBJ1-1 | NA | TRBV29-1 | TGCAGCGTTGACTACGGATTGAACACTGAAGCTTTCTTT | CSVDYGLNTEAFF
NA | TRBJ2-3 | TRBD2 | TRBV7-3 | TGTGCCAGCAGCATCGGGACTAGCGGCGACGATAGCACAGATACGCAGTATTTT | CASSIGTSGDDSTDTQYF
NA | TRBJ2-7 | TRBD1 | TRBV5-1 | TGCGCCAGCGGGCCGGGGACAGGCTCCTACGAGCAGTACTTC | CASGPGTGSYEQYF
many | TRBJ2-2 | TRBD1 | TRBV6-1 | TGTGCCAGTGTCTGGGGACAGGGGGCGAACACCGGGGAGCTGTTTTTT | CASVWGQGANTGELFF
many | TRBJ2-5 | TRBD2 | TRBV7-2 | TGTGCCAGCAGGTTAGCGGGAGAACAGACCCAGTACTTC | CASRLAGEQTQYF
many | TRBJ2-2 | NA | TRBV12-5 | TGTGCTAGTGGTTTTGTACAAACGAACACCGGGGAGCTGTTTTTT | CASGFVQTNTGELFF
NA | TRBJ1-5 | TRBD1 | TRBV4-1 | TGCGCCAGCAGCCAAGTTTTAACAGGGGGCCAGCCCGAGCATTTT | CASSQVLTGGQPEHF
many | TRBJ1-1 | TRBD1 | TRBV14 | TGTGCCAGCAGCCTTACAGGGGGCTGGACTGAAGCTTTCTTT | CASSLTGGWTEAFF
NA | TRBJ1-5 | NA | TRBV20-1 | TGCAGTGCCCCGGACAGAAATCAGACCCAGCATTTT | CSAPDRNQTQHF
NA | TRBJ1-1 | NA | TRBV20-1 | TGCAGTGCCGCTCCCCCGGAAATGAACACTGAAGCTTTCTTT | CSAAPPEMNTEAFF
NA | TRBJ1-1 | TRBD1 | TRBV5-1 | TGCGCCAGCAGACGCAGTGGACAGGTCACTGAAGCTTTCTTT | CASRRSGQVTEAFF
few | TRBJ2-2 | TRBD2 | TRBV20-1 | TGCAGTGCTGGCATAGCGGGAGGGCCGTTTACCGGGGAGCTGTTTTTT | CSAGIAGGPFTGELFF
many | TRBJ1-5 | NA | TRBV7-9 | TGTGCCAGCAGCTTAGGAAGGGGGGGGCCAGGACAGCCCCAGCATTTT | CASSLGRGGPGQPQHF
few | TRBJ2-5 | NA | TRBV20-1 | TGCAGTGCACTACAGGGCCAAGAGACCCAGTACTTC | CSALQGQETQYF
many | TRBJ1-5 | NA | TRBV19 | TGTGCCAGTAGTATATCCCCGGGGGTTAGCAATCAGCCCCAGCATTTT | CASSISPGVSNQPQHF
many | TRBJ1-4 | NA | TRBV4-2 | TGTGCCAGCAGCCAAGGCATCCCAAAACTGTTTTTT | CASSQGIPKLFF
many | TRBJ2-3 | NA | TRBV2 | TGTGCCAGCAGTGACCGGGGCTCCACAGATACGCAGTATTTT | CASSDRGSTDTQYF
NA | TRBJ2-2 | TRBD1 | TRBV29-1 | TGCAGCGTTAGGACAGGGGGTAACACCGGGGAGCTGTTTTTT | CSVRTGGNTGELFF
many | TRBJ1-5 | TRBD1 | TRBV7-2 | TGTGCCAGCAGCCAACAACAGGGGACGGGTCAGCCCCAGCATTTT | CASSQQQGTGQPQHF
NA | TRBJ2-1 | TRBD1 | TRBV4-1 | TGCGCCAGCAGCCAAGTTCTTCCGGGACAGGGGGCGCGGGGTTCCTACAATGAGCAGTTCTTC | CASSQVLPGQGARGSYNEQFF
NA | TRBJ2-1 | NA | TRBV18 | TGTGCCAGCTCACCAGTGCAGGGCGATTCCATGGGGCAGTTCTTC | CASSPVQGDSMGQFF
many | TRBJ1-3 | NA | TRBV6-2/TRBV6-3 | TGTGCCAGCAGGCGGGGTTCACAGGGCTCTGGAAACACCATATATTTT | CASRRGSQGSGNTIYF
many | TRBJ1-1 | NA | TRBV7-6 | TGTGCCAGCAGTCTTCTTGCCAGACGTAACACTGAAGCTTTCTTT | CASSLLARRNTEAFF
NA | TRBJ2-2 | TRBD2 | TRBV6-5 | TGTGCCAGCAGTCATAGGGAGGGCACCGGGGAGCTGTTTTTT | CASSHREGTGELFF
NA | TRBJ2-5 | NA | TRBV9 | TGTGCCAGCAGCGTAGCGGGACAACTGGGGGAGACCCAGTACTTC | CASSVAGQLGETQYF
NA | TRBJ2-7 | TRBD2 | TRBV2 | TGTGCCAGCAGTGAACGGGGAAGGCGGGAGTTTCATGTGCAGTACTTC | CASSERGRREFHVQYF
NA | TRBJ1-4 | NA | TRBV20-1 | TGCAGTGCCGCGGGAGAAAAACTGTTTTTT | CSAAGEKLFF
many | TRBJ1-3 | NA | TRBV7-2 | TGTGCCAGCAGCTTGAGTCAATTTAGCGGAAACACCATATATTTT | CASSLSQFSGNTIYF
many | TRBJ1-4 | TRBD1 | TRBV7-2 | TGTGCCAGCAGCTCCGGGACAGGGAGAGGCCCTAATGAAAAACTGTTTTTT | CASSSGTGRGPNEKLFF
many | TRBJ2-5 | NA | TRBV2 | TGTGCCAGCAGTGATCGACAGGGAGGAGAGACCCAGTACTTC | CASSDRQGGETQYF
many | TRBJ1-6 | NA | TRBV7-9 | TGTGCCAGCAGCTTAAGACAGAATAATTCACCCCTCCACTTT | CASSLRQNNSPLHF
few | TRBJ2-7 | NA | TRBV5-1 | TGCGCCAGCAGCTCGCTGACTGGCCCCTACGAGCAGTACTTC | CASSSLTGPYEQYF
many | TRBJ2-3 | TRBD1 | TRBV12-5 | TGTGCTATGGGACAGTCTGGCACAGATACGCAGTATTTT | CAMGQSGTDTQYF
many | TRBJ1-5 | TRBD1 | TRBV19 | TGTGCCAGTAGCATTACAGGGGTATCTAGCAATCAGCCCCAGCATTTT | CASSITGVSSNQPQHF
NA | TRBJ2-7 | TRBD1 | TRBV5-1 | TGCGCCAGCAGCTTGGTAGACAGGGTGGACGAGCAGTACTTC | CASSLVDRVDEQYF
many | TRBJ2-1 | NA | TRBV7-8 | TGTGCCAGCAGCTTAGTACAGCCGTGGAGGAATGAGCAGTTCTTC | CASSLVQPWRNEQFF
many | TRBJ2-1 | TRBD2 | TRBV24-1 | TGTGCCACCAGTGATTCTGTCGGACTAGCGGACTCCTACAATGAGCAGTTCTTC | CATSDSVGLADSYNEQFF
many | TRBJ1-2 | NA | TRBV4-2 | TGTGCCAGCAGCCCAAGCAAAGGGGGAGATAACTATGGCTACACCTTC | CASSPSKGGDNYGYTF
many | TRBJ2-3 | NA | TRBV5-1 | TGCGCCAGCAGCTCGGGGGAGGTCACAGATACGCAGTATTTT | CASSSGEVTDTQYF